This T cell receptor beta chain was sequenced in a study of blood T cell repertoires in COVID-19. Study information: The United States, Italy and Spain were the sources of the acute and convalescent COVID-19 samples.

Trimming removed 8 bases from V and 4 bases from J, with 14 bases in between. The CDR3 contains 13 residues. CDR1 ENHRY and CDR2 SYGVKD come from the germline V gene. This table comes from immunoSEQ multiplex PCR, and its TCRdb copy is limited to in-frame clones, with some not included. Of just over 85,000 clones listed, approximately 90% are singletons. This TCR was sampled from a man aged 50-59 years with acute or convalescent COVID-19. The rearrangement joins TRBV10-3 to TRBJ1-2; TRBD1 is a possible D gene (5 bases). The specimen was peripheral blood. The CDR3 DNA follows: TGTGCCATCTTTCGGACCCAGGGCTATGGCTACACCTTC. Its translation: CAIFRTQGYGYTF.